The 2 T cell receptor beta chains below all came from one sample that was sequenced in a study of technical replicates of blood from several donors. Libraries were prepared by immunoSEQ multiplex PCR; TCRdb keeps only in-frame clonotypes and omits some of them. The sample records about 70,000 clones, over 85% being singletons. The sample comprised T cells isolated from PBMCs. The receptors stem from a human donor in good health.

The chain joins TRBV10-3 to TRBJ1-2; 10 bases are a match to TRBD1. This CDR3 contains 12 residues. Germline CDR1 reads ENHRY; CDR2 reads SYGVKD. V dropped 6 bases and J dropped 6; count of bases not matched to a gene: 1. The CDR3 DNA follows: TGTGCCATCAGGGGACAGGGGAATGGCTACACCTTC. Translation gives CAIRGQGNGYTF.

The rearrangement uses TRBV4-3 and TRBJ2-7; D remains unclear. The CDR3 has 14 residues. Germline lookup yields CDR1 LGHNA and CDR2 YSLEER. V was trimmed by 0 bases and J by 6 bases, leaving 12 bases between them. As DNA, the CDR3 is TGCGCCAGCAGCCAAGATCGGGTCTCTCTCGAGCAGTACTTC. Encoded protein: CASSQDRVSLEQYF.